These T cell receptor beta chains were read from a single sample in a study of blood T cell repertoires in COVID-19. The assay was immunoSEQ multiplex PCR, and TCRdb's table has in-frame clones only and misses some. This sample has under 300,000 clones, with roughly 80% found just once. The source material was peripheral blood. The receptors originated from a young woman with acute or convalescent COVID-19. Each CDR3 is given with its conserved first and last residue. A D gene is named only where the DNA matches it firmly. For some rows the clone size is stated as once, few or many, or as a class when expanded; others skip it.

clone size: .
V gene: TRBV11-2
D gene: .
J gene: TRBJ1-1
CDR3 DNA: TGTGCCAGCAGCTTTGCAGGGGCTCGGAACACTGAAGCTTTCTTT
CDR3 protein: CASSFAGARNTEAFF

clone size: .
V gene: TRBV11-2
D gene: TRBD2
J gene: TRBJ2-2
CDR3 DNA: TGTGCCAGCAGCTCCCGGGACTATAAAAACACCGGGGAGCTGTTTTTT
CDR3 protein: CASSSRDYKNTGELFF

clone size: .
V gene: TRBV7-8
D gene: .
J gene: TRBJ1-2
CDR3 DNA: TGTGCCAGCAGCTTTGGGGGCTCGAACTATGGCTACACCTTC
CDR3 protein: CASSFGGSNYGYTF

clone size: .
V gene: TRBV6-2/TRBV6-3
D gene: TRBD2
J gene: TRBJ2-5
CDR3 DNA: TGTGCCAGCAGTGTAGCGGGCGCCGTCCAAGAGACCCAGTACTTC
CDR3 protein: CASSVAGAVQETQYF

clone size: once
V gene: TRBV12-3/TRBV12-4
D gene: TRBD1
J gene: TRBJ1-2
CDR3 DNA: TGTGCCAGCAGTCTAAGACAGGGTAAAGGCTACACCTTC
CDR3 protein: CASSLRQGKGYTF

clone size: .
V gene: TRBV25-1
D gene: .
J gene: TRBJ2-1
CDR3 DNA: TGTGCCAGCAGTGAATCGGGTACCACCGATGAGCAGTTCTTC
CDR3 protein: CASSESGTTDEQFF

clone size: .
V gene: TRBV19
D gene: .
J gene: TRBJ1-1
CDR3 DNA: TGTGCCAGTAGCATGGGACACGTGAACACTGAAGCTTTCTTT
CDR3 protein: CASSMGHVNTEAFF

clone size: .
V gene: TRBV13
D gene: .
J gene: TRBJ1-4
CDR3 DNA: TGTGCCAGCAGCAACAGGATTAATGAAAAACTGTTTTTT
CDR3 protein: CASSNRINEKLFF

clone size: .
V gene: TRBV24-1
D gene: TRBD2
J gene: TRBJ2-5
CDR3 DNA: TGTGCCACCAGTGACCCCCGACTAGCGGAGGGCCAAGAGACCCAGTACTTC
CDR3 protein: CATSDPRLAEGQETQYF

clone size: .
V gene: TRBV5-1
D gene: TRBD2
J gene: TRBJ2-1
CDR3 DNA: TGCGCCAGCAGCTTCTTAGCGGGAGGGCCAAATGAGCAGTTCTTC
CDR3 protein: CASSFLAGGPNEQFF

clone size: .
V gene: TRBV7-2
D gene: TRBD1
J gene: TRBJ1-1
CDR3 DNA: TGTGCCAGCAGCTTAGGACAGGGCAGCAACACTGAAGCTTTCTTT
CDR3 protein: CASSLGQGSNTEAFF

clone size: .
V gene: TRBV14
D gene: TRBD2
J gene: TRBJ2-7
CDR3 DNA: TGTGCCAGCAGCCAAGGGCAACTAGCGGGCACCTACGAGCAGTACTTC
CDR3 protein: CASSQGQLAGTYEQYF

clone size: once
V gene: TRBV11-3
D gene: .
J gene: TRBJ2-2
CDR3 DNA: TGTGCCAGCAGCTCCTCGGGGGCCGGGGAGCTGTTTTTT
CDR3 protein: CASSSSGAGELFF

clone size: .
V gene: TRBV5-1
D gene: TRBD2
J gene: TRBJ2-1
CDR3 DNA: TGCGCCAGCAGCGGGACTAGCGGTAGCTCCTACAATGAGCAGTTCTTC
CDR3 protein: CASSGTSGSSYNEQFF

clone size: few
V gene: TRBV30
D gene: TRBD1
J gene: TRBJ1-2
CDR3 DNA: TGTGCCCGAGAGCACGGGACAGGTGGGAGGTATGGCTACACCTTC
CDR3 protein: CAREHGTGGRYGYTF

clone size: many
V gene: TRBV7-9
D gene: TRBD1
J gene: TRBJ1-2
CDR3 DNA: TGTGCCAGCAGCTCCGGGACAGGGGGCTACACCTTC
CDR3 protein: CASSSGTGGYTF

clone size: .
V gene: TRBV27
D gene: .
J gene: TRBJ1-2
CDR3 DNA: TGTGCCAGCAGTTTAGGAACGGGCTATGGCTACACCTTC
CDR3 protein: CASSLGTGYGYTF

clone size: .
V gene: TRBV28
D gene: TRBD1
J gene: TRBJ1-2
CDR3 DNA: TGTGCCAGCCGTATATCCGGGACAGGGGGGGACTATGGCTACACCTTC
CDR3 protein: CASRISGTGGDYGYTF

clone size: .
V gene: TRBV27
D gene: TRBD1
J gene: TRBJ2-7
CDR3 DNA: TGTGCCAGCAGTTCAGGGGGCAAGACCTACGAGCAGTACTTC
CDR3 protein: CASSSGGKTYEQYF

clone size: once
V gene: TRBV18
D gene: TRBD2
J gene: TRBJ2-7
CDR3 DNA: TGTGCCAGCTCACCAACTAGCGGGAATCAACCCTACGAGCAGTACTTC
CDR3 protein: CASSPTSGNQPYEQYF

clone size: .
V gene: TRBV27
D gene: .
J gene: TRBJ1-2
CDR3 DNA: TGTGCCAGCAGTTCCCGTGTAGGGGGGGACTATGGCTACACCTTC
CDR3 protein: CASSSRVGGDYGYTF

clone size: .
V gene: TRBV4-3
D gene: TRBD2
J gene: TRBJ2-1
CDR3 DNA: TGCGCCAGCAGCCAAGATATAAGCGGGAGTTACAATGAGCAGTTCTTC
CDR3 protein: CASSQDISGSYNEQFF

clone size: .
V gene: TRBV5-1
D gene: .
J gene: TRBJ1-1
CDR3 DNA: TGCGCCAGCAGCTTGGGCGGGTCCGCTATGAACACTGAAGCTTTCTTT
CDR3 protein: CASSLGGSAMNTEAFF

clone size: .
V gene: TRBV14
D gene: TRBD2
J gene: TRBJ2-1
CDR3 DNA: TGTGCCAGCAGCCCTAGCGGATACCTGGGCGGGAGCTCCTACAATGAGCAGTTCTTC
CDR3 protein: CASSPSGYLGGSSYNEQFF

clone size: once
V gene: TRBV7-6
D gene: TRBD1
J gene: TRBJ2-7
CDR3 DNA: TGTGCCAGCAGCTCCAACATCGCCGGGACAGCAAAAGACCCCTACGAGCAGTACTTC
CDR3 protein: CASSSNIAGTAKDPYEQYF

clone size: few
V gene: TRBV19
D gene: TRBD2
J gene: TRBJ2-1
CDR3 DNA: TGTGCCAGTAGTATATTCCCTAGCGGGAGATACAATGAGCAGTTCTTC
CDR3 protein: CASSIFPSGRYNEQFF

clone size: .
V gene: TRBV5-1
D gene: TRBD2
J gene: TRBJ2-1
CDR3 DNA: TGCGCCAGCAGCTTGATCCCCCGGACTAGCGGGAGTCGGAATGAGCAGTTCTTC
CDR3 protein: CASSLIPRTSGSRNEQFF

clone size: .
V gene: TRBV11-2
D gene: TRBD2
J gene: TRBJ2-7
CDR3 DNA: TGTGCCAGCAGCCGTAAACTAGCGGAGCTCTACGAGCAGTACTTC
CDR3 protein: CASSRKLAELYEQYF

clone size: .
V gene: TRBV12-3/TRBV12-4
D gene: .
J gene: TRBJ2-3
CDR3 DNA: TGTGCCAGCAGGGAACTAGGAGATACGCAGTATTTT
CDR3 protein: CASRELGDTQYF

clone size: .
V gene: TRBV7-8
D gene: .
J gene: TRBJ1-5
CDR3 DNA: TGTGCCAGCAGCTTAGGAAGGGGGAGTGGCAATCAGCCCCAGCATTTT
CDR3 protein: CASSLGRGSGNQPQHF

clone size: .
V gene: TRBV6-5
D gene: .
J gene: TRBJ2-5
CDR3 DNA: TGTGCCAGCAGTTACTCACGGGAGACCCAGTACTTC
CDR3 protein: CASSYSRETQYF

clone size: .
V gene: TRBV3-1/TRBV3-2
D gene: .
J gene: TRBJ2-1
CDR3 DNA: TGTGCCAGCAGCCAAGTAGTTCATGAGCAGTTCTTC
CDR3 protein: CASSQVVHEQFF

clone size: .
V gene: TRBV18
D gene: .
J gene: TRBJ1-1
CDR3 DNA: TGTGCCAGCTCACCACACGTCAGGTCTGAAGCTTTCTTT
CDR3 protein: CASSPHVRSEAFF

clone size: few
V gene: TRBV6-5
D gene: TRBD2
J gene: TRBJ2-2
CDR3 DNA: TGTGCCAGCAGTATCGGACTAGACACCGGGGAGCTGTTTTTT
CDR3 protein: CASSIGLDTGELFF

clone size: .
V gene: TRBV7-2
D gene: TRBD1
J gene: TRBJ2-7
CDR3 DNA: TGTGCCAGCAGGACCTTACAGGGGGCTGGGGAGCAGTACTTC
CDR3 protein: CASRTLQGAGEQYF

clone size: .
V gene: TRBV5-4
D gene: TRBD1
J gene: TRBJ1-5
CDR3 DNA: TGTGCCAGCAGCACACCCGGGACAGGGGGTAGCAATCAGCCCCAGCATTTT
CDR3 protein: CASSTPGTGGSNQPQHF

clone size: .
V gene: TRBV28
D gene: .
J gene: TRBJ2-1
CDR3 DNA: TGTGCCAGCTGGGCGGGACGGAGTTTGAATGAGCAGTTCTTC
CDR3 protein: CASWAGRSLNEQFF

clone size: .
V gene: TRBV6-5
D gene: TRBD2
J gene: TRBJ2-1
CDR3 DNA: TGTGCCAGCAAGGGACTAGCGGATTACAATGAGCAGTTCTTC
CDR3 protein: CASKGLADYNEQFF